Presented here are 16 T cell receptor beta chains from one specimen sequenced in a study of identical twins. One entry per CDR3 protein results from TCRdb running MiXCR on the 5' RACE reads. Altogether about 570,000 distinct CDR3 sequences are present, 9.6% being singletons, with the ten largest covering 2.5% to 3.5%. The same sample was also studied in work on yellow fever vaccine responses in identical twins.

Sequencing was carried out using PBMCs. These receptors all stem from a woman between 18 and 29 years old in good health.

This clonotype appeared a few times. V is TRBV11-2 and J is TRBJ2-4; D gene ambiguous. The V gene's germline CDR1 is SGHAT and CDR2 FQNNGV. Deletions cut 0 bases from V and 8 bases from J, with 14 bases between. This CDR3 is built from 15 residues. CDR3 protein: CASSLEWLSGDIQYF. Written as DNA, the CDR3 is TGTGCCAGCAGCTTAGAGTGGCTATCCGGTGACATTCAGTACTTC.

This clonotype appeared many times. The chain carries TRBV28 and TRBJ2-7; TRBD1 agrees at 11 bases. Unmatched junction bases numbered 5, after V lost 2 bases and J lost 5 bases. This CDR3 spans 15 amino acids. CDR1 is MDHEN and CDR2 is SYDVKM in the germline V gene. In DNA form, the CDR3 reads TGTGCCAGCAGTTTACCCGGACAGGGGGCTCACGAGCAGTACTTC. Amino acids: CASSLPGQGAHEQYF. Using reference TRBV28 and TRBJ2-7 for the parts outside the CDR3, the full variable domain is DVKVTQSSRYLVKRTGEKVFLECVQDMDHENMFWYRQDPGLGLRLIYFSYDVKMKEKGDIPEGYSVSREKKERFSLILESASTNQTSMYLCASSLPGQGAHEQYFGPGTRLTVT.

This clonotype has a handful of counts. This chain uses TRBV12-3 or TRBV12-4 with TRBJ2-7; TRBD2 might be the D (6 bases). Trimming stripped 6 bases from V and 0 bases from J, with 12 bases between. The CDR3 has 14 residues. DNA of the CDR3: TGTGCCAGCAGGTACGGGAGTCACTCCTACGAGCAGTACTTC. Amino acids: CASRYGSHSYEQYF.

V usage is TRBV20-1 and J usage is TRBJ2-7; D tentatively fits TRBD1 or TRBD2 (6 bases each). This CDR3 contains 13 residues. From germline, CDR1 is DFQATT and CDR2 SNEGSKA (reference sequence). V was trimmed by 0 bases and J by 2 bases, leaving 8 bases between them. The CDR3 sequence is CSARDRGPYEQYF. CDR3 nucleotide sequence: TGCAGTGCTAGAGATCGGGGGCCCTACGAGCAGTACTTC.

Only a few counts were recorded for this clonotype. The chain couples TRBV4-2 to TRBJ2-2; D remains ambiguous. This CDR3 is 14 amino acids long. Germline V gene data show CDR1 as LGHNA and CDR2 as YNFKEQ. V was cut by 3 bases and J by 5 bases, with 10 bases left in between. The CDR3 region has the DNA TGTGCCAGCAGCCAGTCGGTTGCTACCGGGGAGCTGTTTTTT. Residues: CASSQSVATGELFF.

This clonotype has ten or more counts. The chain joins TRBV5-1 to TRBJ2-7, with 7 bases lining up with TRBD1. CDR1 is SGHRS and CDR2 is YFSETQ in the germline V gene. Trimming took 4 bases from V and 1 from J; bases not matched to a gene: 8. The CDR3 sequence is 15 residues long. The chain's CDR3 is CASSSPGTASYEQYF. The CDR3 nucleotides read TGCGCCAGCAGCAGTCCCGGGACAGCTTCCTACGAGCAGTACTTC.

The J gene is TRBJ2-3, the V gene TRBV9; D is ambiguous. Trimming left V 0 bases short and J 2 bases short, with 16 bases between. Germline CDR1 SGDLS, CDR2 YYNGEE. The CDR3 totals 17 residues. CDR3 protein: CASSVGRTQTITDTQYF. DNA of the CDR3: TGTGCCAGCAGCGTAGGTCGCACACAAACGATCACAGATACGCAGTATTTT.

The rearrangement links TRBV27 to TRBJ2-2, with TRBD2 identical over 12 bases. Unmatched junction bases numbered 6, after V lost 3 bases and J lost 7 bases. Germline CDR1 MNHEY, CDR2 SMNVEV (reference sequence). The CDR3 runs 16 residues. The CDR3 DNA reads TGTGCCAGCAGTTTCCTAGCGGGGGGGCAACACGGGGAGCTGTTTTTT. This translates into CASSFLAGGQHGELFF.

This clonotype was seen repeatedly, ten times or more. V gene TRBV12-3 or TRBV12-4 combines with J gene TRBJ1-2, with D possibly being TRBD1 (6 bases). CDR3 length: 15 amino acids. Trimming left V 5 bases short and J 2 bases short, with 15 bases between. The CDR3: CASSPRQDGNYGYTF. In DNA, the CDR3 is TGTGCCAGCAGTCCCCGACAGGATGGGAACTATGGCTACACCTTC.

The rearrangement joins TRBV4-1 to TRBJ2-3, with 9 bases that match TRBD1. The CDR3 consists of 15 residues. Germline CDR1 reads MGHRA; CDR2 reads YSYEKL. Trimming at V came to 5 bases and at J to 5 bases, leaving 8 bases not matched to a gene. The CDR3 protein is CASSSRDRVGDTQYF. In DNA form, the CDR3 reads TGCGCCAGCAGCAGCCGGGACAGGGTGGGAGATACGCAGTATTTT.

There are a few counts of this clonotype. The rearrangement joins TRBV11-2 to TRBJ2-3; no clear D gene. The germline CDR1 and CDR2 sequences are SGHAT and FQNNGV. V lost 7 bases and J lost 6, with 11 bases in between. This CDR3 comprises 12 residues. The CDR3 sequence: CASNAGPDTQYF. CDR3 sequence (DNA): TGTGCCAGCAACGCTGGGCCCGATACGCAGTATTTT.

Ten or more counts support this clonotype. The rearrangement uses TRBV12-3 or TRBV12-4 and TRBJ2-3; possible D gene TRBD1, 6 bases. The CDR3 totals 14 residues. V lost 8 bases to trimming and J lost 3 bases, with 15 bases between them. CDR3 DNA: TGTGCCAGCGGGGGCCGCGAAGGGACAGATACGCAGTATTTT. It codes for CASGGREGTDTQYF.

This clonotype was observed many times. The chain couples TRBV6-2 or TRBV6-3 to TRBJ2-1, with 16 bases lining up with TRBD2. The germline gives CDR1 MNHEY, CDR2 SVGEGT. V was clipped by 7 bases and J by 10 bases; unmatched bases: 13. CDR3 length: 17 amino acids. The CDR3 here is CASNTMGLAGGQEEQFF. In DNA, the CDR3 is TGTGCCAGCAACACAATGGGACTAGCGGGGGGGCAGGAGGAGCAGTTCTTC.

The V gene is TRBV30, the J gene TRBJ2-6, with D perhaps TRBD1 or TRBD2 (6 bases each). CDR3 length: 15 amino acids. V was cut by 4 bases and J by 2 bases, with 12 bases left in between. The germline V gene has CDR1 GTSNPN and CDR2 SVGIG (reference sequence). In nucleotides, the CDR3 is TGTGCCTGGATAGGGGGGTGGACTGGGGCCAACGTCCTGACTTTC. Translated: CAWIGGWTGANVLTF.

This clonotype was recorded at least ten times. The CDR3 DNA sequence: TGTGCCACCAGTGACCCGGGGGTAGGGGACTACGGCGAGCAGTACTTC. It yields the protein CATSDPGVGDYGEQYF. The chain couples TRBV24-1 to TRBJ2-7; 7 bases are a match to TRBD2. Trimming removed 4 bases from V and 6 bases from J; junction bases left unmatched: 14. Germline assignment: CDR1 KGHDR and CDR2 SFDVKD. CDR3 length equals 16 residues.

This clonotype appeared many times. CDR3 DNA: TGTGCCAGCAGCCCGACTAGCGGGGGCTCCTACAATGAGCAGTTCTTC. This gives the protein CASSPTSGGSYNEQFF. The genes are TRBV5-4 and TRBJ2-1; 12 nucleotides align to TRBD2. The CDR3 extends over 16 amino acids. Looked up from germline, CDR1 is SGHNT and CDR2 is YYREEE (reference sequence). Losses at the gene ends were 4 bases for V and 0 bases for J; bases not matched to a gene: 2.